This T cell receptor beta chain was identified in a study of blood T cell repertoires in COVID-19. Study at large: The samples span acute and convalescent COVID-19 from the United States, Italy and Spain. In each case, the material was cDNA or gDNA derived from T cells, B-cell-depleted T cells, or PBMCs.

This CDR3 comprises 15 residues. Germline loops: CDR1 LGHDT, CDR2 YNNKEL (reference sequence). As for this clone: One end of the junction fails to match germline, which may point to a read error.

Authors' data handling: Using reference gene primer amplification, nucleated cell counts were estimated. The table came from immunoSEQ multiplex PCR; TCRdb's copy has only in-frame clones and leaves some out. The V and J calls and clone size are taken from that table; D and trimming were inferred from the DNA. The profile shows about 100,000 clones, around 88% of them singletons. The receptor was isolated from a human donor in a cohort sampled during active COVID-19. The chain employs TRBV3-1 (or the pseudogene TRBV3-2) and TRBJ2-1, with D perhaps TRBD2 (5 bases). Input material: peripheral blood. The CDR3 DNA reads as TGTGCCAGCAGCCAAGCTGGTGTGGAGGTCAATAAGCAGTTCTTC. This encodes CASSQAGVEVNKQFF.